This record concerns one TCR beta chain sequence. The data belong to a study of blood T cell repertoires in COVID-19. The overall study: The analysed material was cDNA or gDNA that came from T cells, B-cell-depleted T cells, or PBMCs.

How the authors handled the data: Amplifying reference gene primers gave estimates of nucleated cell counts. Assay used: immunoSEQ multiplex PCR; TCRdb lists only in-frame clones, some missing. For V, J and clone size, that table is used; D and trimming come from the DNA. The sample carries over 95,000 clones, 88% recorded once. The CDR3 sequence is 14 residues long. The germline V gene encodes CDR1 SGHNT and CDR2 YYREEE (reference sequence). Trimming removed 4 bases at V and 9 bases at J, with 17 bases between. The gene calls are TRBV5-4 and TRBJ2-1, with D unresolved. Sequencing was done on a sample of peripheral blood. The clonotype comes from a woman in her seventies who had recovered from COVID-19. Here the CDR3 reads CASSLRRDVREQFF. CDR3 DNA sequence: TGTGCCAGCAGCCTGCGCCGAGATGTTCGTGAGCAGTTCTTC.